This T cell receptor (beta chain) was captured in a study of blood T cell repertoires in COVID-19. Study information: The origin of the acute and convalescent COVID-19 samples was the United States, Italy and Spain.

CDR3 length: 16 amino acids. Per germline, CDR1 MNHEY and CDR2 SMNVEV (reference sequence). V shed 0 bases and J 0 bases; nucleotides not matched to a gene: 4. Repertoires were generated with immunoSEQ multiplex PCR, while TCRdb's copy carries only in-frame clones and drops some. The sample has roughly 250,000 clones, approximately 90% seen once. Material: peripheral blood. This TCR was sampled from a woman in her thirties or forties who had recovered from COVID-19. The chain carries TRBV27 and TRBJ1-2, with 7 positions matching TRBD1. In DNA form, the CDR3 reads TGTGCCAGCAGTTTATCGAGGGGGCAACCTAACTATGGCTACACCTTC. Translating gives CASSLSRGQPNYGYTF.